This TCR beta chain derives from a study of OX40 agonist ivuxolimab in advanced cancers. Study-level information: Males comprised about 84% of the group, whose mean age was roughly 60 years (range roughly 20 to 90). Eligibility admitted prior anti-PD-1, anti-PD-L1 or anti-CTLA-4 therapy; approximately 40% had some. Findings and limits, study-wide: By week 6 at 0.1 to 3.0 mg/kg, blood CD4+ and CD8+ T cells had expanded clonally.

Notes on this clone: Its specificity is unknown.

Using immunoSEQ multiplex PCR, the repertoire was profiled, and TCRdb retains in-frame clones only, with some absent. The sample yields 70,000 or so clones, about 91% seen once. Germline CDR1 is SNHLY and CDR2 is FYNNEI. The length of the CDR3 is 14 residues. Trimming removed 4 bases from V and 4 bases from J; junction bases left unmatched: 2. This receptor was taken from an adult with an advanced solid tumor such as melanoma, head and neck, liver or kidney cancer. V and J are TRBV2 and TRBJ1-4; TRBD1 agrees at 8 bases. Sequencing was performed on CD4+ or CD8+ T cells sorted from blood, taken in a trial of the OX40 agonist ivuxolimab. In DNA, the CDR3 is TGTGCCAGCAGTGGGGACAGGATTAATGAAAAACTGTTTTTT. Protein: CASSGDRINEKLFF. Filled out from reference TRBV2 and TRBJ1-4, the complete variable domain reads EPEVTQTPSHQVTQMGQEVILRCVPISNHLYFYWYRQILGQKVEFLVSFYNNEISEKSEIFDDQFSVERPDGSNFTLKIRSTKLEDSAMYFCASSGDRINEKLFFGSGTQLSVL.